The 7 T cell receptor beta chains below all came from one sample that was sequenced in a study of cytotoxic CD8 clonotypes in ibrutinib-treated CLL. Sequencing used immunoSEQ multiplex PCR; TCRdb keeps in-frame clones, though not all of them. Here the sample spans over 120,000 clones, about three quarters being singletons. This specimen was PBMCs, taken after 24 months of ibrutinib treatment. The receptors were gathered from a human donor with chronic lymphocytic leukemia.

The rearrangement uses TRBV2 and TRBJ1-5, with D possibly TRBD1 on 5 matching bases. The CDR3 has 13 residues. V was trimmed by 3 bases and J by 12 bases, leaving 15 bases between them. The germline V gene has CDR1 SNHLY and CDR2 FYNNEI. In nucleotides, the CDR3 is TGTGCCAGCAGTGATGGGGGTGGGATGGTCCAGCATTTT. It translates to CASSDGGGMVQHF.

The V gene is TRBV13, the J gene TRBJ1-4, with D maybe TRBD1 (5 bases). The ends were cut back, 4 bases at V and 7 bases at J, with 16 bases in the middle. This CDR3 has 15 amino acids. CDR1 and CDR2 from the germline V gene are PRHDT and FYEKMQ (reference sequence). The CDR3 nucleotides are TGTGCCAGCAGCTCCAGGGAGGGGCCGGGTGAAAAACTGTTTTTT. Its protein is CASSSREGPGEKLFF.

V is TRBV18 and J is TRBJ2-7, with 7 bases matching TRBD2. Per the germline V gene, CDR1 is KGHSH and CDR2 is LQKENI. V gave up 2 bases and J gave up 5 bases; unmatched junction bases: 6. The CDR3 has 14 amino acids. The CDR3 DNA reads TGTGCCAGCTCACCAGGGGAGGGGAGGAACGAGCAGTACTTC. As protein: CASSPGEGRNEQYF. Full variable domain (rest looked up from reference TRBV18 and TRBJ2-7): NAGVMQNPRHLVRRRGQEARLRCSPMKGHSHVYWYRQLPEEGLKFMVYLQKENIIDESGMPKERFSAEFPKEGPSILRIQQVVRGDSAAYFCASSPGEGRNEQYFGPGTRLTVT.

This clone has just one count. The J gene is TRBJ2-3, the V gene TRBV5-1, with 12 bases lining up with TRBD2. This CDR3 has 18 residues. V was pared by 4 bases and J by 4 bases, with 13 bases of the junction left unmatched. Germline CDR1 SGHRS, CDR2 YFSETQ. The CDR3 protein is CASSPTPQTSGSADTQYF. The CDR3 coding sequence is TGCGCCAGCAGCCCAACCCCTCAGACTAGCGGGAGTGCAGATACGCAGTATTTT.

This rearrangement joins TRBV5-1 to TRBJ2-1; 8 positions agree with TRBD2. The germline V gene encodes CDR1 SGHRS and CDR2 YFSETQ. The CDR3 spans 16 residues. Trimming at V came to 4 bases and at J to 3 bases, leaving 9 bases not matched to a gene. The CDR3 here is CASSKASGGDYNEQFF. The CDR3 DNA reads TGCGCCAGCAGCAAGGCAAGCGGGGGCGACTACAATGAGCAGTTCTTC. The variable domain in full, with the rest retrieved from reference TRBV5-1 and TRBJ2-1, is KAGVTQTPRYLIKTRGQQVTLSCSPISGHRSVSWYQQTPGQGLQFLFEYFSETQRNKGNFPGRFSGRQFSNSRSEMNVSTLELGDSALYLCASSKASGGDYNEQFFGPGTRLTVL.

This clone was seen a handful of times. V and J are TRBV5-1 and TRBJ2-7; D may be TRBD1 (5 bases). V lost 0 bases to trimming and J lost 3 bases, with 13 bases between them. Germline V gene data show CDR1 as SGHRS and CDR2 as YFSETQ. This CDR3 has 15 residues. The CDR3: CASSLGGASRYEQYF. DNA for the CDR3: TGCGCCAGCAGCTTGGGGGGCGCCTCCCGCTACGAGCAGTACTTC.

V usage is TRBV4-3 and J usage is TRBJ1-1, with 9 bases aligning to TRBD1. Losses at the gene ends were 1 base for V and 3 bases for J; bases not matched to a gene: 21. CDR3 length: 21 amino acids. The germline CDR1 and CDR2 sequences are LGHNA and YSLEER. CDR3 bases: TGCGCCAGCAGCCAAGCCTTAGGCGGGACAGGGCGTTTTGTTTGGTACACTGAAGCTTTCTTT. This codes for CASSQALGGTGRFVWYTEAFF.